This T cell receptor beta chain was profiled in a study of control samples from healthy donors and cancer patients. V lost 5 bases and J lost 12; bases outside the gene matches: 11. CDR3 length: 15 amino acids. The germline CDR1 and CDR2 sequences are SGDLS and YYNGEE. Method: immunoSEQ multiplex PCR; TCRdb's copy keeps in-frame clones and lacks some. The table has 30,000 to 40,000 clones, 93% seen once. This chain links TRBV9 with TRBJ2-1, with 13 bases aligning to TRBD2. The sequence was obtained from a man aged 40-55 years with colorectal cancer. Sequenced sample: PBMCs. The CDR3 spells CASSSSGTSGVRQFF. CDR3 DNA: TGTGCCAGCAGTTCCTCCGGGACTAGCGGGGTGAGGCAGTTCTTC.